This note documents a single T cell receptor beta chain sequence. PCR employed 60 Vbeta and 13 Jbeta primers. Produced via immunoSEQ multiplex PCR; TCRdb's table is partial and in-frame only. The sample has 90,000 to 140,000 clones; around 80% are singletons. This entry belongs to a study of cytomegalovirus exposure and HLA in healthy donors. Germline V CDR1 and CDR2: LGHNA, YNFKEQ. The CDR3 contains 16 residues. V was shortened by 0 bases and J by 2 bases, with 14 bases between the two germline ends. This chain uses TRBV4-2 with TRBJ2-7, with D possibly TRBD2 on 6 matching bases. What was sequenced was PBMCs. This clonotype was sampled from a man aged 35-49 years in good health and CMV-seropositive. The CDR3 spells CASSQDSRGAPYEQYF. Here the CDR3 DNA reads TGTGCCAGCAGCCAAGACAGCCGCGGGGCCCCCTACGAGCAGTACTTC.